The 19 T cell receptor beta chains below all came from one sample that was sequenced in a study of vaccination effects on CD4 cells after COVID-19. TCRdb keeps only in-frame clones here, not all; method: immunoSEQ multiplex PCR. The table includes some 17,000 clones, more than 65% detected once. Antigen-specific CD4+ T cells were expanded (with viral peptide pools) by the ViraFEST assay ahead of sequencing. After less than 11 days in culture, the CD4+ T cells were isolated. By PCR, the person was confirmed to have had SARS-CoV-2 infection between March and December 2020. Every participant took two doses of the BNT162b2 or mRNA-1273 vaccine. These TCRs are of unknown antigen specificity. This specimen consisted of CD4+ T cells from PBMCs cultured with SARS-CoV-2 spike peptides, obtained after COVID-19 vaccination. These receptors all stem from a human donor who had a prior SARS-CoV-2 infection.

V gene TRBV7-2 combines with J gene TRBJ2-7; TRBD2 aligns across 9 bases. Germline CDR1 SGHTA, CDR2 FQGNSA. The junction had 6 bases not matched to a gene; V was cut back by 0 bases and J by 0 bases. The CDR3 length is 17 residues. The CDR3 protein is CASSLAGTSLSSYEQYF. CDR3 nucleotide sequence: TGTGCCAGCAGCTTAGCGGGGACTAGCCTGAGCTCCTACGAGCAGTACTTC.

The rearrangement uses TRBV3-1 (or the pseudogene TRBV3-2) and TRBJ2-1; 10 positions agree with TRBD2. Germline assignment: CDR1 LGHDT and CDR2 YNNKEL (reference sequence). V was pared by 5 bases and J by 3 bases, with 4 bases of the junction left unmatched. This CDR3 comprises 15 residues. The CDR3 sequence: CASSGSSGGYNEQFF. The CDR3 region has the DNA TGTGCCAGCAGCGGATCTAGCGGGGGCTACAATGAGCAGTTCTTC.

The V call is TRBV15, the J call TRBJ2-4; D is perhaps TRBD1 (6 bases). Germline V lookup: CDR1 LNHNV, CDR2 YYDKDF (reference sequence). V lost 5 bases and J 10 bases, leaving 18 bases between the germline ends. The CDR3 contains 14 residues. The CDR3 DNA reads as TGTGCCACCAGCTACAAAGGGGGTAGTCTTATTCAGTACTTC. Translating gives CATSYKGGSLIQYF.

The chain links TRBV6-5 to TRBJ2-7; 10 positions match TRBD1. Germline trimming cut 6 bases from V and 3 bases from J; bases unmatched to any gene: 5. The CDR3 is 14 residues long. CDR1 is MNHEY and CDR2 is SVGAGI in the germline V gene. The CDR3 bases are TGTGCCAGCAGGGCGGACAGGGGGGGCTACGAGCAGTACTTC. Amino acid sequence: CASRADRGGYEQYF.

The genes are TRBV9 and TRBJ1-3, with D possibly being TRBD1 (5 bases). Per germline, CDR1 SGDLS and CDR2 YYNGEE. The CDR3 totals 16 residues. V was cut by 0 bases and J by 2 bases, with 12 bases left in between. CDR3 residues: CASSVEAGRPGNTIYF. CDR3 DNA sequence: TGTGCCAGCAGCGTAGAGGCAGGGCGCCCTGGAAACACCATATATTTT.

This clone was picked up one time. The CDR3, as DNA: TGTGCCAGCAGCCAAGATCTTGGGAGGGAGAACTATGGCTACACCTTC. As protein: CASSQDLGRENYGYTF. The chain recombines TRBV3-1 (or the pseudogene TRBV3-2) with TRBJ1-2; D is unresolved. The germline CDR1 and CDR2 sequences are LGHDT and YNNKEL (reference sequence). This CDR3 has 16 residues. Trimming removed 0 bases from V and 2 bases from J, with 13 bases in between.

The genes are TRBV18 and TRBJ2-7; no clear D. This CDR3 is 15 amino acids long. Germline CDR1 and CDR2: KGHSH and LQKENI. V was cut by 6 bases and J by 4 bases, with 19 bases left in between. The DNA of the CDR3 is TGTGCCAGCTCTATGAGCACATCGACTTTGTACGAGCAGTACTTC. This encodes CASSMSTSTLYEQYF.

V is TRBV11-1 and J is TRBJ2-7; TRBD1 matches at 7 bases. V lost 5 bases, J lost 3 bases, and 4 bases stayed unmatched. Germline CDR1 is SGHAT and CDR2 is FQDESV (reference sequence). This CDR3 has 13 residues. The chain's CDR3 is CASSGTVSYEQYF. The CDR3 DNA sequence: TGTGCCAGCAGCGGGACAGTAAGCTACGAGCAGTACTTC.

This clone came up once. The genes are TRBV24-1 and TRBJ1-1, with D perhaps matching TRBD1 (5 bases). The V end was cut by 4 bases, the J end by 1 base, with 12 bases between. Germline V gives CDR1 KGHDR, CDR2 SFDVKD. This CDR3 is 15 amino acids long. In DNA form, the CDR3 reads TGTGCCACCAGTGACCCTCGGGGCCCGAACACTGAAGCTTTCTTT. This translates into CATSDPRGPNTEAFF.

The V gene is TRBV2, the J gene TRBJ2-2; TRBD2 aligns across 7 bases. Germline CDR1 SNHLY, CDR2 FYNNEI. CDR3 length: 15 residues. The CDR3 loop is CGTSAAGVTTGELFF. In DNA form, the CDR3 reads TGTGGGACGTCCGCGGCGGGAGTGACCACCGGGGAGCTGTTTTTT.

This chain links TRBV5-4 with TRBJ2-1; D gene ambiguous. V was pared by 4 bases and J by 6 bases, with 14 bases between. The germline gives CDR1 SGHNT, CDR2 YYREEE (reference sequence). This CDR3 is built from 14 residues. CDR3 nucleotides: TGTGCCAGCAGCAATCCTATCGCCGGCAATGAGCAGTTCTTC. Translation: CASSNPIAGNEQFF.

This chain connects TRBV20-1 to TRBJ2-4, with 9 bases that match TRBD2. Germline loops: CDR1 DFQATT, CDR2 SNEGSKA (reference sequence). The V and J ends lost 5 bases and 8 bases, in that order; junction bases with no gene match: 1. The CDR3 loop spans 11 amino acids. Here the CDR3 reads CSAGLAHIQYF. The CDR3 DNA reads as TGCAGTGCTGGACTAGCGCACATTCAGTACTTC.

This chain uses TRBV7-2 with TRBJ1-5, with D maybe TRBD1 (6 bases). Germline CDR1 reads SGHTA; CDR2 reads FQGNSA. The CDR3 covers 15 residues. Trimming stripped 1 base from V and 6 bases from J, with 13 bases between. The CDR3 here is CASSLVWGRIQPQHF. The CDR3 DNA follows: TGTGCCAGCAGCTTAGTTTGGGGGCGCATTCAGCCCCAGCATTTT.

The chain carries TRBV6-5 and TRBJ1-5; no clear D. This CDR3 contains 15 residues. The germline V gene encodes CDR1 MNHEY and CDR2 SVGAGI. Trimming stripped 9 bases from V and 0 bases from J, with 15 bases between. The CDR3 is CASLTVVNSNQPQHF. CDR3 DNA: TGTGCCAGTTTAACCGTCGTAAATAGCAATCAGCCCCAGCATTTT.

The rearrangement uses TRBV25-1 and TRBJ1-5; tentative D call: TRBD1 (5 bases). Germline CDR1 MGHDK, CDR2 SYGVNS. This CDR3 has 15 residues. The V gene lost 3 bases and the J gene lost 2 bases, with 11 bases spanning the gap. CDR3 protein: CASSDRGEGNQPQHF. CDR3 nucleotide sequence: TGTGCCAGCAGTGACCGAGGGGAGGGCAATCAGCCCCAGCATTTT.

The gene calls are TRBV7-3 and TRBJ2-2, with 9 bases matching TRBD2. Germline CDR1 is SGHTA and CDR2 is FQGTGA. Trimming took 6 bases from V and 7 from J; bases not matched to a gene: 9. The CDR3 contains 15 residues. The CDR3 coding sequence is TGTGCCAGCAGTGGCGGGGGGGCTCGAGGCGGGGAGCTGTTTTTT. It is translated as CASSGGGARGGELFF.

J is TRBJ2-7 and V is TRBV7-8, with 8 nucleotides matching TRBD1. CDR1 and CDR2 from the germline V gene are SGHVS and FQNEAQ. The CDR3 consists of 14 residues. V trimming: 5 bases; J trimming: 3 bases; junction bases outside the gene matches: 6. The CDR3 DNA sequence: TGTGCCAGCAGCCTAACCGGGACAGGCTACGAGCAGTACTTC. It codes for CASSLTGTGYEQYF.

V gene TRBV3-1 (or the pseudogene TRBV3-2) combines with J gene TRBJ2-1, with 9 positions matching TRBD2. The V segment lost 1 base and the J segment 10 bases; nucleotides outside the gene matches: 8. The CDR3 totals 15 residues. CDR1 and CDR2 (germline): LGHDT, YNNKEL (reference sequence). The chain's CDR3 is CASSQGGRAPLEQFF. The CDR3 region has the DNA TGTGCCAGCAGCCAAGGCGGGAGGGCTCCACTGGAGCAGTTCTTC.

V gene TRBV19 combines with J gene TRBJ2-1; 9 bases line up with TRBD2. V trimming: 7 bases; J trimming: 9 bases; junction bases outside the gene matches: 10. The CDR3 runs to 14 residues. Germline V gene data show CDR1 as LNHDA and CDR2 as SQIVND (reference sequence). In DNA form, the CDR3 reads TGTGCCAGTATTTTGCGGGGGGGCACTGGTGAGCAGTTCTTC. Protein: CASILRGGTGEQFF.